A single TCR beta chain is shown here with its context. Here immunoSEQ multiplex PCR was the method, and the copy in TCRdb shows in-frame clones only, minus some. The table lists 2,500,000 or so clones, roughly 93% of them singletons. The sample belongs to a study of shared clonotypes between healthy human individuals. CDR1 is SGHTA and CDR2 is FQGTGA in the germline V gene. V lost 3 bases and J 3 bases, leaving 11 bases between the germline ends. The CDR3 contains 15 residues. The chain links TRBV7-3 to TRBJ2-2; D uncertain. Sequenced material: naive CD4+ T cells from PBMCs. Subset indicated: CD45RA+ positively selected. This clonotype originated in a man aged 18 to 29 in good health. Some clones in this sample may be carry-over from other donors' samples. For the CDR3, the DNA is TGTGCCAGCAGCTTGCGCGCCTCTGACACCGGGGAGCTGTTTTTT. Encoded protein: CASSLRASDTGELFF.